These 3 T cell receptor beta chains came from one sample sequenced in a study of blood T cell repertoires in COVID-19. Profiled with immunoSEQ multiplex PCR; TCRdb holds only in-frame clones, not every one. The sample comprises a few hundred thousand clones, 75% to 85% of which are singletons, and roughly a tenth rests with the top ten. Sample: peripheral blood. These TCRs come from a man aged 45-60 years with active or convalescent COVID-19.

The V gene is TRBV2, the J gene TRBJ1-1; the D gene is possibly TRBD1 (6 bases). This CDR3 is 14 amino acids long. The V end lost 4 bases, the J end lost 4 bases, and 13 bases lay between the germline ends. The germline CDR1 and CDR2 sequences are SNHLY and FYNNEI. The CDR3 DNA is TGTGCCAGCAGTGGCTTGGGGGCGGTCACTGAAGCTTTCTTT. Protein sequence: CASSGLGAVTEAFF.

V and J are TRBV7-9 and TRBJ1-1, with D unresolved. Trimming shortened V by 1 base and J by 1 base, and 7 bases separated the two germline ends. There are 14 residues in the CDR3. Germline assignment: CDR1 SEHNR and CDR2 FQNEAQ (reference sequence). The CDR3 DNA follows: TGTGCCAGCAGCTTAGGAAGCGGGAACACTGAAGCTTTCTTT. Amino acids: CASSLGSGNTEAFF. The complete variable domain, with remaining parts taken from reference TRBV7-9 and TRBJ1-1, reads DTGVSQNPRHKITKRGQNVTFRCDPISEHNRLYWYRQTLGQGPEFLTYFQNEAQLEKSRLLSDRFSAERPKGSFSTLEIQRTEQGDSAMYLCASSLGSGNTEAFFGQGTRLTVV.

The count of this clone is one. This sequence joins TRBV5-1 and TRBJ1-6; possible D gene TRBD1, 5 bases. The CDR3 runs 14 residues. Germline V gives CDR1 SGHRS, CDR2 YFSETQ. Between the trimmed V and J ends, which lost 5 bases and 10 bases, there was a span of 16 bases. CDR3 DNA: TGCGCCAGCAGTATCTGGGGGGGGAGCTCACCCCTCCACTTT. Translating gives CASSIWGGSSPLHF.